This paragraph reports one T cell receptor (beta chain). The sample belongs to a study of blood T cell repertoires in COVID-19. Background on the study: Samples representing acute and convalescent COVID-19 were sourced from the United States, Italy and Spain. Sources were T cells, B-cell-depleted T cells, or PBMCs; the material itself was cDNA or gDNA.

Original processing notes: Amplification of reference gene primers was used by the study to estimate nucleated cell counts. Clones were read by immunoSEQ multiplex PCR, and TCRdb kept only the in-frame ones, dropping some. The V and J calls and clone size are taken from that table; D and trimming were inferred from the DNA. The repertoire consists of about 45,000 clones, with about 86% occurring once and the leading ten covering roughly 6%. The clonotype comes from a woman older than 75 with acute or convalescent COVID-19. Sequencing used peripheral blood.

CDR3 sequence: CASSTTTNEKLFF. CDR3 DNA: TGCGCCAGCAGCACAACAACTAATGAAAAACTGTTTTTT. The chain joins TRBV5-1 to TRBJ1-4; D is unresolved. The germline V gene has CDR1 SGHRS and CDR2 YFSETQ. This CDR3 is 13 amino acids long. Trimming took 4 bases from V and 0 from J, leaving 4 bases between them.